The clone carrying this T cell receptor (beta chain) was seen a handful of times. This specimen comes from a study of CD8+ T cells in alopecia areata. Treatment of the sample: oral pan-JAK inhibitor, 5-10 mg twice daily. The germline V and J ends were trimmed by 3 bases and 8 bases, with 11 bases remaining between them. In germline, CDR1 is GTSNPN, CDR2 SVGIG (reference sequence). This CDR3 has 12 residues. The authors extracted RNA and reverse transcribed it into cDNA as the sequencing template. Libraries were prepared by immunoSEQ multiplex PCR; TCRdb keeps only in-frame clonotypes and omits some of them. This sample has around 190,000 clones, with around three fifths found just once.

V and J are TRBV30 and TRBJ2-4; tentative D call: TRBD1 (6 bases). The sample was CD4+ T cells sorted from blood, taken at week 24, from a patient treated with tofacitinib. This TCR came from a human donor with alopecia areata. The CDR3 sequence: CAWSPTGDIQYF. CDR3 sequence (DNA): TGTGCCTGGAGCCCGACAGGAGACATTCAGTACTTC.